These 8 T cell receptor beta chains were sequenced from one sample in a study of blood T cell repertoires in COVID-19. This table comes from immunoSEQ multiplex PCR, and its TCRdb copy is limited to in-frame clones, with some not included. Here the sample spans more than 150,000 clones, 80% to 90% being singletons. The specimen was peripheral blood. The receptors stem from a woman between 70 and 85 years old with acute or convalescent COVID-19.

V and J are TRBV9 and TRBJ2-5, with TRBD2 identical over 10 bases. Germline V gives CDR1 SGDLS, CDR2 YYNGEE. The CDR3 runs 17 residues. The ends lost 5 bases at V and 0 bases at J; junction bases unmatched: 10. The CDR3 is CASRRRGLAGDQETQYF. In DNA form, the CDR3 reads TGTGCCAGCAGACGTAGGGGGCTAGCGGGGGACCAAGAGACCCAGTACTTC.

The J gene is TRBJ1-3, the V gene TRBV6-1; D perhaps matches TRBD1 (5 bases). This CDR3 region has 14 residues. Trimming pared 2 bases from V and 2 bases from J, leaving 7 bases between. CDR1 and CDR2 (germline): MNHNS, SASEGT. CDR3 sequence reads: CASSEPGTGNTIYF. In DNA form, the CDR3 reads TGTGCCAGCAGTGAACCAGGGACTGGAAACACCATATATTTT.

This chain joins TRBV7-9 and TRBJ1-3; the D is unclear. Trimming stripped 0 bases from V and 2 bases from J, with 11 bases between. Germline CDR1 is SEHNR and CDR2 is FQNEAQ (reference sequence). There are 16 residues in the CDR3. CDR3 residues: CASSLAGQKPGNTIYF. The CDR3 coding sequence is TGTGCCAGCAGCTTAGCTGGGCAGAAACCTGGAAACACCATATATTTT. The whole variable domain, remainder taken from reference TRBV7-9 and TRBJ1-3, is DTGVSQNPRHKITKRGQNVTFRCDPISEHNRLYWYRQTLGQGPEFLTYFQNEAQLEKSRLLSDRFSAERPKGSFSTLEIQRTEQGDSAMYLCASSLAGQKPGNTIYFGEGSWLTVV.

The V and J genes are TRBV2 and TRBJ2-5; weak D call: TRBD1 (6 bases). This CDR3 is 13 amino acids long. Germline CDR1 SNHLY, CDR2 FYNNEI. Trimming removed 1 base at V and 5 bases at J, with 8 bases between. In nucleotides, the CDR3 is TGTGCCAGCAGTGAAGGAACAGGGGAGACCCAGTACTTC. It specifies CASSEGTGETQYF.

J is TRBJ2-5 and V is TRBV27, with 10 bases fitting TRBD1. Germline CDR1 reads MNHEY; CDR2 reads SMNVEV (reference sequence). The ends lost 0 bases at V and 5 bases at J; junction bases unmatched: 15. The CDR3 spans 19 residues. The CDR3 sequence is CASSLSRAVSDRGLETQYF. The CDR3 DNA sequence: TGTGCCAGCAGTTTATCGAGGGCCGTTTCGGACAGGGGGTTGGAGACCCAGTACTTC.

The chain uses TRBV7-2 and TRBJ1-5; D possibly corresponds to TRBD1 (5 bases). The ends were cut back, 5 bases at V and 6 bases at J, with 11 bases in the middle. The length of the CDR3 is 13 residues. CDR1 is SGHTA and CDR2 is FQGNSA in the germline V gene. CDR3 residues: CASSLDRFQPQHF. CDR3 bases: TGTGCCAGCAGCCTTGACAGATTTCAGCCCCAGCATTTT.

This clone was seen ten or more times. The CDR3 nucleotides read TGTGCCAGCAGCTTAGTGGGGCCCACCGGGGAGCTGTTTTTT. It yields the protein CASSLVGPTGELFF. The chain employs TRBV7-2 and TRBJ2-2; D might be TRBD1 (5 bases). CDR3 length: 14 amino acids. Trimming removed 1 base at V and 4 bases at J, with 7 bases between. Germline lookup yields CDR1 SGHTA and CDR2 FQGNSA.

Here the CDR3 reads CASSYGQGYTYEQYV. The CDR3 DNA is TGTGCCAGCAGCTACGGACAGGGTTACACCTACGAGCAGTACGTC. The V and J genes are TRBV6-5 and TRBJ2-7; 8 nucleotides align to TRBD1. The CDR3 length is 15 residues. V trimming: 6 bases; J trimming: 2 bases; junction bases outside the gene matches: 9. The germline V gene encodes CDR1 MNHEY and CDR2 SVGAGI.